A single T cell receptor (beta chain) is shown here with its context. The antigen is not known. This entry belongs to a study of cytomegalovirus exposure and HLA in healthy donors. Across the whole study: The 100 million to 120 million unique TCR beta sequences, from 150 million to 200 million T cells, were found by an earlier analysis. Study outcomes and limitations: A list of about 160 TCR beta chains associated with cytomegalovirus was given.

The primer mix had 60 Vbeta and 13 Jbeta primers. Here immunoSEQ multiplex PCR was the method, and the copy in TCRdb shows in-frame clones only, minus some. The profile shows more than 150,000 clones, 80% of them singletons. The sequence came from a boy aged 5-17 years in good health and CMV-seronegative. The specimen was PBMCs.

The CDR3 DNA follows: TGTGCCAGCACCCTAACAGGGGTCAGCTACAATGAGCAGTTCTTC. Its protein product is CASTLTGVSYNEQFF. This rearrangement joins TRBV6-6 to TRBJ2-1; 7 bases map to TRBD1. Trimming took 7 bases from V and 3 from J; bases not matched to a gene: 9. The CDR3 has 15 residues. Germline V gives CDR1 MNHNY, CDR2 SVGAGI (reference sequence).